The rows below give T cell receptor beta chains drawn from one sample of a study of T cell responses to AZD1222 COVID-19 vaccine. Only in-frame clones appear in the TCRdb table, and some are missing; sequencing was by immunoSEQ multiplex PCR. Here the sample spans 180,000 or so clones, about 93% being singletons. The specimen was peripheral blood, collected 28 days after the second AZD1222 dose. All receptors come from an adult who received the AZD1222 COVID-19 vaccine. Both conserved end residues are part of each CDR3. Fields, in order: CDR3 length, D gene, clone size, J gene, V gene, CDR3 DNA, CDR3 protein. The D gene is left open where the match is weak. Where a row states a size, it is once, few, many or the class of an expanded clone; other rows omit it.

cdr3_length: 11
d_call: -
clone_size: -
j_call: TRBJ2-5
v_call: TRBV20-1
cdr3_nt: TGCAGTGCTACGGACTTGGAGACCCAGTACTTC
cdr3_aa: CSATDLETQYF

cdr3_length: 11
d_call: -
clone_size: once
j_call: TRBJ1-1
v_call: TRBV20-1
cdr3_nt: TGCAGTGCTAGAGCTAGCACTGAAGCTTTCTTT
cdr3_aa: CSARASTEAFF

cdr3_length: 18
d_call: TRBD1
clone_size: -
j_call: TRBJ1-4
v_call: TRBV7-9
cdr3_nt: TGTGCCAGCAGCATCCTGTCCCGGGACAGGGCATGGAATGAAAAACTGTTTTTT
cdr3_aa: CASSILSRDRAWNEKLFF

cdr3_length: 13
d_call: -
clone_size: once
j_call: TRBJ1-5
v_call: TRBV10-3
cdr3_nt: TGTGCCATCAGCCGACAGGACAATCAGCCCCAGCATTTT
cdr3_aa: CAISRQDNQPQHF

cdr3_length: 16
d_call: TRBD2
clone_size: -
j_call: TRBJ2-1
v_call: TRBV7-9
cdr3_nt: TGTGCCAGCAGCACGTATAGCGGGGGGGCAAACAATGAGCAGTTCTTC
cdr3_aa: CASSTYSGGANNEQFF

cdr3_length: 19
d_call: TRBD2
clone_size: -
j_call: TRBJ2-3
v_call: TRBV9
cdr3_nt: TGTGCCAGCAGCGTAGAGGGACTAGCGGGCCCAAGGGGGACAGATACGCAGTATTTT
cdr3_aa: CASSVEGLAGPRGTDTQYF

cdr3_length: 16
d_call: TRBD2
clone_size: -
j_call: TRBJ2-1
v_call: TRBV28
cdr3_nt: TGTGCCAGCAGCCCGGGACTAGCGCAATCCTACAATGAGCAGTTCTTC
cdr3_aa: CASSPGLAQSYNEQFF

cdr3_length: 13
d_call: -
clone_size: -
j_call: TRBJ2-2
v_call: TRBV7-2
cdr3_nt: TGTGCCAGCAGCGCCATAGCTGCCGGGGAGCTGTTTTTT
cdr3_aa: CASSAIAAGELFF

cdr3_length: 14
d_call: -
clone_size: once
j_call: TRBJ1-2
v_call: TRBV5-6
cdr3_nt: TGTGCCAGCAGCCCCGGGAGTTTTAACTATGGCTACACCTTC
cdr3_aa: CASSPGSFNYGYTF

cdr3_length: 14
d_call: -
clone_size: -
j_call: TRBJ1-6
v_call: TRBV3-1/TRBV3-2
cdr3_nt: TGTGCCAGCAGCCTAACAGAGAATAATTCACCCCTCCACTTT
cdr3_aa: CASSLTENNSPLHF

cdr3_length: 16
d_call: -
clone_size: once
j_call: TRBJ2-2
v_call: TRBV9
cdr3_nt: TGTGCCAGCAGCGGGGGAGGAGGTTTCTTTACCGGGGAGCTGTTTTTT
cdr3_aa: CASSGGGGFFTGELFF

cdr3_length: 15
d_call: -
clone_size: -
j_call: TRBJ2-7
v_call: TRBV18
cdr3_nt: TGTGCCAGCTCCCCCACAGGGCCCCTAATGTACGAGCAGTACTTC
cdr3_aa: CASSPTGPLMYEQYF

cdr3_length: 12
d_call: -
clone_size: -
j_call: TRBJ2-1
v_call: TRBV2
cdr3_nt: TGTGCCAGCAGGGTACAGGGTTCTGAGCAGTTCTTC
cdr3_aa: CASRVQGSEQFF

cdr3_length: 15
d_call: -
clone_size: -
j_call: TRBJ1-2
v_call: TRBV5-1
cdr3_nt: TGCGCCAGCAGCACCTTCGCGTGGGGGAGGGATGGCTACACCTTC
cdr3_aa: CASSTFAWGRDGYTF

cdr3_length: 16
d_call: TRBD1
clone_size: -
j_call: TRBJ1-5
v_call: TRBV28
cdr3_nt: TGTGCCAGCAGTGCCCGGGGACAGGGGGCCGGACAGCCCCAGCATTTT
cdr3_aa: CASSARGQGAGQPQHF

cdr3_length: 13
d_call: TRBD1
clone_size: -
j_call: TRBJ2-7
v_call: TRBV18
cdr3_nt: TGTGCCAGCTCACCCGACAGGGAGAACGAGCAGTACTTC
cdr3_aa: CASSPDRENEQYF

cdr3_length: 13
d_call: TRBD1
clone_size: -
j_call: TRBJ2-1
v_call: TRBV5-6
cdr3_nt: TGTGCCAGCAGCTATACAGGGGTCGATGAGCAGTTCTTC
cdr3_aa: CASSYTGVDEQFF

cdr3_length: 14
d_call: -
clone_size: -
j_call: TRBJ2-7
v_call: TRBV4-2
cdr3_nt: TGTGCCAGCAGCCAAGATCCGGTAGATCGCGAGCAGTACTTC
cdr3_aa: CASSQDPVDREQYF

cdr3_length: 12
d_call: -
clone_size: -
j_call: TRBJ1-2
v_call: TRBV2
cdr3_nt: TGTGCCAGCAGTGAAGCGCAGGGCGGCTACACCTTC
cdr3_aa: CASSEAQGGYTF

cdr3_length: 12
d_call: -
clone_size: -
j_call: TRBJ2-1
v_call: TRBV10-3
cdr3_nt: TGTGCCATCAGTGGCACAGGCGATGAGCAGTTCTTC
cdr3_aa: CAISGTGDEQFF

cdr3_length: 14
d_call: -
clone_size: -
j_call: TRBJ2-5
v_call: TRBV30
cdr3_nt: TGTGCCTGGAGTACTAGCATTAGGGGAGAGACCCAGTACTTC
cdr3_aa: CAWSTSIRGETQYF

cdr3_length: 15
d_call: TRBD1
clone_size: -
j_call: TRBJ1-2
v_call: TRBV6-5
cdr3_nt: TGTGCCAGCAGAAGGTCTTTCACAGGGGCGTATGGCTACACCTTC
cdr3_aa: CASRRSFTGAYGYTF

cdr3_length: 15
d_call: -
clone_size: -
j_call: TRBJ1-2
v_call: TRBV7-7
cdr3_nt: TGTGCCAGCAGCCCGCTGGGGGGATCTAGCTATGGCTACACCTTC
cdr3_aa: CASSPLGGSSYGYTF

cdr3_length: 14
d_call: -
clone_size: once
j_call: TRBJ1-3
v_call: TRBV19
cdr3_nt: TGTGCCAGTGTTGACAATCGCTCTGGAAACACCATATATTTT
cdr3_aa: CASVDNRSGNTIYF

cdr3_length: 15
d_call: TRBD2
clone_size: -
j_call: TRBJ2-3
v_call: TRBV6-5
cdr3_nt: TGTGCCAGCAGTTACGGGCGGGGGGGCACAGATACGCAGTATTTT
cdr3_aa: CASSYGRGGTDTQYF

cdr3_length: 18
d_call: TRBD2
clone_size: -
j_call: TRBJ2-2
v_call: TRBV4-1
cdr3_nt: TGCGCCAGCAGCCAGAGAGGACTAGCGGGCGGGAACACCGGGGAGCTGTTTTTT
cdr3_aa: CASSQRGLAGGNTGELFF

cdr3_length: 12
d_call: -
clone_size: -
j_call: TRBJ2-7
v_call: TRBV29-1
cdr3_nt: TGCAGCGTTTCCGGGACGCCTTACGAGCAGTACTTC
cdr3_aa: CSVSGTPYEQYF

cdr3_length: 14
d_call: TRBD2
clone_size: -
j_call: TRBJ2-1
v_call: TRBV4-1
cdr3_nt: TGCGCCAGCAGCCCCATACAACTAGCGGGGAAACAGTTCTTC
cdr3_aa: CASSPIQLAGKQFF

cdr3_length: 13
d_call: TRBD1
clone_size: -
j_call: TRBJ1-6
v_call: TRBV30
cdr3_nt: TGTGCCTGGGGGGGACAGGCCAATTCACCCCTCCACTTT
cdr3_aa: CAWGGQANSPLHF

cdr3_length: 14
d_call: -
clone_size: -
j_call: TRBJ1-2
v_call: TRBV7-3
cdr3_nt: TGTGCCAGCAGCCCCGGGGCCTCGAACTATGGCTACACCTTC
cdr3_aa: CASSPGASNYGYTF

cdr3_length: 16
d_call: -
clone_size: -
j_call: TRBJ2-7
v_call: TRBV9
cdr3_nt: TGTGCCAGCAGCGTAGGGGCTGCGGGAAGCTCCTACGAGCAGTACTTC
cdr3_aa: CASSVGAAGSSYEQYF

cdr3_length: 15
d_call: TRBD1
clone_size: -
j_call: TRBJ2-1
v_call: TRBV3-1/TRBV3-2
cdr3_nt: TGTGCCAGCAGCCGAACAGGGGGCGCCGGGTATGAGCAGTTCTTC
cdr3_aa: CASSRTGGAGYEQFF

cdr3_length: 14
d_call: TRBD1
clone_size: -
j_call: TRBJ2-7
v_call: TRBV19
cdr3_nt: TGTGCCAGTAGTATACGGACAGGGGCCTACGAGCAGTACTTC
cdr3_aa: CASSIRTGAYEQYF

cdr3_length: 14
d_call: -
clone_size: -
j_call: TRBJ2-1
v_call: TRBV12-1
cdr3_nt: TGTGCCAGCAGCTTTGCGGGACGGATGGATGAGCAGTTCTTC
cdr3_aa: CASSFAGRMDEQFF

cdr3_length: 20
d_call: TRBD1
clone_size: -
j_call: TRBJ1-6
v_call: TRBV7-8
cdr3_nt: TGTGCCAGCAGCTTAGCGATCCCGGGACAGGGAAGGGGGGGATCGTCACCCCTCCACTTT
cdr3_aa: CASSLAIPGQGRGGSSPLHF

cdr3_length: 13
d_call: -
clone_size: -
j_call: TRBJ1-2
v_call: TRBV11-2
cdr3_nt: TGTGCCAGCAGCTCCCGGCAAGGGTATGGCTACACCTTC
cdr3_aa: CASSSRQGYGYTF

cdr3_length: 14
d_call: TRBD1
clone_size: -
j_call: TRBJ2-7
v_call: TRBV18
cdr3_nt: TGTGCCAGCTCACCAGGGACAGGATCCTACGAGCAGTACTTC
cdr3_aa: CASSPGTGSYEQYF

cdr3_length: 13
d_call: -
clone_size: -
j_call: TRBJ1-4
v_call: TRBV28
cdr3_nt: TGTGCCTCCCGGCCGTCGCTAGTTGAAAAACTGTTTTTT
cdr3_aa: CASRPSLVEKLFF

cdr3_length: 17
d_call: -
clone_size: once
j_call: TRBJ1-4
v_call: TRBV4-3
cdr3_nt: TGCGCCAGCAGCCAAGACAGTACTGGAAGCTATAATGAAAAACTGTTTTTT
cdr3_aa: CASSQDSTGSYNEKLFF

cdr3_length: 14
d_call: -
clone_size: -
j_call: TRBJ1-1
v_call: TRBV19
cdr3_nt: TGTGCCAGTAGTATAGGACAGTCGAACACTGAAGCTTTCTTT
cdr3_aa: CASSIGQSNTEAFF

cdr3_length: 14
d_call: TRBD2
clone_size: -
j_call: TRBJ2-7
v_call: TRBV7-8
cdr3_nt: TGTGCCAGCAGCTTACGGGGGGGAAGTGACGAGCAGTACTTC
cdr3_aa: CASSLRGGSDEQYF

cdr3_length: 20
d_call: TRBD2
clone_size: -
j_call: TRBJ2-2
v_call: TRBV13
cdr3_nt: TGTGCCAGCAGCTTGGTTGGGACTAGCGGGGGGGCCGTGAACACCGGGGAGCTGTTTTTT
cdr3_aa: CASSLVGTSGGAVNTGELFF

cdr3_length: 15
d_call: -
clone_size: -
j_call: TRBJ2-4
v_call: TRBV5-6
cdr3_nt: TGTGCCAGCAGTCCCGACGTGGGAGGCGAAAACATTCAGTACTTC
cdr3_aa: CASSPDVGGENIQYF

cdr3_length: 14
d_call: TRBD1
clone_size: -
j_call: TRBJ1-2
v_call: TRBV3-1/TRBV3-2
cdr3_nt: TGTGCCAGCAGCCCACAGGGGTCCGACTATGGCTACACCTTC
cdr3_aa: CASSPQGSDYGYTF

cdr3_length: 14
d_call: TRBD2
clone_size: -
j_call: TRBJ2-7
v_call: TRBV3-1/TRBV3-2
cdr3_nt: TGTGCCAGCAGCCACGATCGGGGGGATCGCGAGCAGTACTTC
cdr3_aa: CASSHDRGDREQYF